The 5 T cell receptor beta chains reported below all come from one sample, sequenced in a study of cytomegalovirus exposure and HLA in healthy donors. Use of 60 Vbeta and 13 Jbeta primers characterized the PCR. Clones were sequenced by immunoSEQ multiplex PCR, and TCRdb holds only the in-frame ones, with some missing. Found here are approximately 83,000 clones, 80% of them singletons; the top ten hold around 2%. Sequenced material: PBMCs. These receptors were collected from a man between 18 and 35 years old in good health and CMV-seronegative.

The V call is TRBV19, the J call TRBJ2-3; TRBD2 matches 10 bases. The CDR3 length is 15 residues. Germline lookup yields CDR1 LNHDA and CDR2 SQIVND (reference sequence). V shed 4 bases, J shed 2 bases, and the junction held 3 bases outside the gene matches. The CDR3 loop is CASSTGLAATDTQYF. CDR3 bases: TGTGCCAGTAGTACCGGACTAGCGGCCACAGATACGCAGTATTTT.

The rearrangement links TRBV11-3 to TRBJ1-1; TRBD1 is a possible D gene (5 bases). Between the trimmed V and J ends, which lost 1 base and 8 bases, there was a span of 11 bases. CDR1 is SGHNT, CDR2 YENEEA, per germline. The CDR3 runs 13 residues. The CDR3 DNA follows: TGTGCCAGCAGCTTAGGTCTTCAGGGAGAAGCTTTCTTT. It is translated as CASSLGLQGEAFF. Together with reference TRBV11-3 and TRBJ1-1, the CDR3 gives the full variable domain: EAGVVQSPRYKIIEKKQPVAFWCNPISGHNTLYWYLQNLGQGPELLIRYENEEAVDDSQLPKDRFSAERLKGVDSTLKIQPAELGDSAVYLCASSLGLQGEAFFGQGTRLTVV.

CDR3 coding DNA: TGTGCCAGCTCACCAGGGGGCAACTATGGCTACACCTTC. This encodes CASSPGGNYGYTF. The V and J genes are TRBV18 and TRBJ1-2; possible D gene TRBD1, 6 bases. V was cut by 2 bases and J by 2 bases, with 6 bases left in between. The CDR3 is 13 amino acids. Germline CDR1 reads KGHSH; CDR2 reads LQKENI. Full variable domain (rest looked up from reference TRBV18 and TRBJ1-2): NAGVMQNPRHLVRRRGQEARLRCSPMKGHSHVYWYRQLPEEGLKFMVYLQKENIIDESGMPKERFSAEFPKEGPSILRIQQVVRGDSAAYFCASSPGGNYGYTFGSGTRLTVV.

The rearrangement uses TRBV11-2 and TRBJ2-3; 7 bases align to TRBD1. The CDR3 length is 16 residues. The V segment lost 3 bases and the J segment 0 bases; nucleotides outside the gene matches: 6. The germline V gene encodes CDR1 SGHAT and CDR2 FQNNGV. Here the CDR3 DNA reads TGTGCCAGCAGCTTCGGGACAGAGAGTAGCACAGATACGCAGTATTTT. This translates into CASSFGTESSTDTQYF.

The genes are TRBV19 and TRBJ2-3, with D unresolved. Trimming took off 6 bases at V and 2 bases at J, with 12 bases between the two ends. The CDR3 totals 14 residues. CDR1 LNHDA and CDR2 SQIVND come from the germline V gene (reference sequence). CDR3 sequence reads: CASRQLSNTDTQYF. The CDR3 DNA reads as TGTGCCAGTAGACAATTGTCAAACACAGATACGCAGTATTTT.